This T cell receptor beta chain was recovered during a study of HIV-infected patients and healthy controls. CDR1 and CDR2 (germline): LNHNV, YYDKDF (reference sequence). Trimming pared 5 bases from V and 3 bases from J, leaving 8 bases between. CDR3 length: 13 amino acids. This clonotype was seen many times. All unsorted peripheral T cells were captured because whole blood was used without fractionation. Alpha and beta constant-region primers primed reverse transcription of around 500 ng RNA. Each of the alpha and beta chains got its own library through chain-specific third strand synthesis with indices. TCRdb reprocessed the 5' RACE reads with MiXCR, giving one entry per CDR3 protein. The data contain around 6,800 distinct CDR3 sequences, approximately 8.4% of them singletons.

The rearrangement links TRBV15 to TRBJ1-3; D is unclear. Sequenced material: blood, taken before antiretroviral therapy. This clonotype was sampled from an adult with HIV infection. The CDR3: CATSRGYGNTIYF. The CDR3 region has the DNA TGTGCCACCAGCCGAGGATATGGAAACACCATATATTTT.